What follows is one T cell receptor (beta chain) and its context. The run depth of the assay was deep. Produced via immunoSEQ multiplex PCR; TCRdb's table is partial and in-frame only. The table includes about 450,000 clones, roughly three quarters detected once. This sample is drawn from a study of shared clonotypes between healthy human individuals. Specimen: PBMCs. The sequence was obtained from a woman in her 40s in good health. Some clones in this sample may be carry-over from other donors' samples.

The CDR3, as DNA: TGTGCCAGCAGCTTAGCCGCCGGACTCACCGGGCCTGAAGCTTTCTTT. It specifies CASSLAAGLTGPEAFF. The V gene is TRBV11-2, the J gene TRBJ1-1; D is uncertain. CDR1 and CDR2 (germline): SGHAT, FQNNGV. Deletions cut 1 base from V and 6 bases from J, with 18 bases between. This CDR3 has 16 amino acids.